The T cell receptor (beta chain) under discussion was sequenced for a study of regulatory T cells in long-lasting Graves disease. Study-wide background: Newly diagnosed Graves' patients had taken antithyroid drugs under 3 months.

The time point here: newly diagnosed GD, antithyroid drugs for less than 3 months. From PBMCs, RNA was extracted and then used to make the TCR library. This CDR3 has 15 residues. Germline CDR1 MNHEY, CDR2 SMNVEV (reference sequence). V lost 2 bases to trimming and J lost 6 bases, with 14 bases between them. In this sample, this clonotype turned up many times. Relying on iRepertoire HTBI primers and Arm-PCR of CDR3 regions, the team built TCR beta libraries. TCRdb processed the multiplex PCR reads anew with MiXCR; each CDR3 protein has one entry. The data show around 450,000 distinct CDR3 sequences, with about 15% seen just once and about a sixth held by the top ten. These data were also filed under a second study, of T cells in Graves' hyperthyroidism and ophthalmopathy. From that study: Blood also carried most thyroid clonotypes expanded above 0.001.

This rearrangement joins TRBV27 to TRBJ2-1; TRBD1 or TRBD2 may be the D gene (6 bases each). This TCR came from a woman aged 25 to 39 with Graves disease. Specimen: peripheral blood mononuclear cells (PBMCs), collected at new diagnosis, from a patient treated with antithyroid drugs. CDR3 loop: CASSLRGVGGNEQFF. CDR3 nucleotides: TGTGCCAGCAGTTTAAGGGGGGTAGGTGGCAATGAGCAGTTCTTC.